This TCR beta chain derives from a study of beta chain features in type 1 diabetes. Study-wide results and caveats: TCRB CDR3 length was moderately but significantly reduced in all four CD4+ subsets of Type 1 diabetes patients. Sequencing used cDNA, and cells with high TCR expression could therefore be over-represented. Fewer junction insertions and more nucleotide deletions appeared in type 1 diabetes patients.

This clone has a handful of counts. Its target is unknown. CDR1 is SGDLS and CDR2 is YYNGEE in the germline V gene. The ends lost 0 bases at V and 4 bases at J; junction bases unmatched: 4. This CDR3 is built from 16 residues. Of the isolated RNA, all was reverse transcribed, and so the sequenced material was expressed TCRB transcripts. Assay: immunoSEQ multiplex PCR; the TCRdb copy retains only in-frame clones and omits some. Here the sample spans about 650,000 clones, 9.5% to 15% being singletons. The sequencing sample was made of naive CD4+ T cells from blood. This TCR came from a man aged 25 to 45 with type 1 diabetes. The chain has TRBV9 and TRBJ2-3, with TRBD2 matching over 11 bases. CDR3 sequence (DNA): TGTGCCAGCAGCGTAGGTAATAGCGGGGGGGCAGATACGCAGTATTTT. It encodes CASSVGNSGGADTQYF.